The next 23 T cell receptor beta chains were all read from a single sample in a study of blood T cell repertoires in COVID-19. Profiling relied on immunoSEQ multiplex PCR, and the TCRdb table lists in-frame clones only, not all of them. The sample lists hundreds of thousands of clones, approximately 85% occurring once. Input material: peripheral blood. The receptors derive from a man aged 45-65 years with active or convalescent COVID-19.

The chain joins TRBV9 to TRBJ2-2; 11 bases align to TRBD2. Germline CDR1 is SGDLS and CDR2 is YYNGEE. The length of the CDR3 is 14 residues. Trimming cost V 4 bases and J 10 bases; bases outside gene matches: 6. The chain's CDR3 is CASSPGTSGQELFF. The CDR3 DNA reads TGTGCCAGCAGCCCAGGGACTAGCGGCCAGGAGCTGTTTTTT.

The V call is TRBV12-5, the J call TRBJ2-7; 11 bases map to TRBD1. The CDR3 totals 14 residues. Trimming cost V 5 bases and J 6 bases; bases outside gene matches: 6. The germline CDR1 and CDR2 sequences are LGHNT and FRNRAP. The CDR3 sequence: CASGGTGGPSEQYF. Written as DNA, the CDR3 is TGTGCTAGTGGTGGGACAGGGGGACCGTCCGAGCAGTACTTC.

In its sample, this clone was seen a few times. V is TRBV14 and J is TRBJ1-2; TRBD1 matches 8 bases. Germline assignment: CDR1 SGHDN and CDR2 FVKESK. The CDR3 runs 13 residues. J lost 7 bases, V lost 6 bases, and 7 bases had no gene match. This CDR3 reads CASRRQGMTGYTF. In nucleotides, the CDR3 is TGTGCCAGCAGGAGACAGGGGATGACTGGCTACACCTTC.

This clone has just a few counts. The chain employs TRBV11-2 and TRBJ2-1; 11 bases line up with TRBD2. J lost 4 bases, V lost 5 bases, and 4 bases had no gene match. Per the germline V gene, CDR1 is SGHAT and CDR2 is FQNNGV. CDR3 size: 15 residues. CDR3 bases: TGTGCCAGCAGCAGACTAGCGGGGCCTTACAATGAGCAGTTCTTC. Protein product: CASSRLAGPYNEQFF.

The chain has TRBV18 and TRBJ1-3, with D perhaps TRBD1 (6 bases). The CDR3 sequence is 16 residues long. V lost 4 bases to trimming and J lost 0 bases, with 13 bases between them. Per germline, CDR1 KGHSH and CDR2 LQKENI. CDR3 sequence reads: CASSQPGHSSGNTIYF. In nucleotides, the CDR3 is TGTGCCAGCTCACAACCGGGACATAGCTCTGGAAACACCATATATTTT.

For the CDR3, the DNA is TGTGCCAGTAGTATTACAATCATTAATGAAAAACTGTTTTTT. Translation gives CASSITIINEKLFF. This chain joins TRBV19 and TRBJ1-4; D call uncertain. Trimming removed 3 bases from V and 4 bases from J, with 9 bases in between. The CDR3 sequence is 14 residues long. Germline V gives CDR1 LNHDA, CDR2 SQIVND (reference sequence).

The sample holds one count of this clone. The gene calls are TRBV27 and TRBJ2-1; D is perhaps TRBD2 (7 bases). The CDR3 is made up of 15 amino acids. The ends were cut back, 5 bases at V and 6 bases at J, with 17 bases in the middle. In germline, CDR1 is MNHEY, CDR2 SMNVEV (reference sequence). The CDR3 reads CASSPTSQGGNEQFF. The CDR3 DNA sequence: TGTGCCAGCAGTCCGACTAGCCAAGGGGGCAATGAGCAGTTCTTC.

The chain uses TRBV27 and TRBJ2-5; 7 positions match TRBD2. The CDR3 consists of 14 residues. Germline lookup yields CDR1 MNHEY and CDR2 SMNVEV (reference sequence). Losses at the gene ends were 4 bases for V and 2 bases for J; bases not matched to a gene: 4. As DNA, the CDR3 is TGTGCCAGCAGTTGGGACTACACTCAAGAGACCCAGTACTTC. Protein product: CASSWDYTQETQYF.

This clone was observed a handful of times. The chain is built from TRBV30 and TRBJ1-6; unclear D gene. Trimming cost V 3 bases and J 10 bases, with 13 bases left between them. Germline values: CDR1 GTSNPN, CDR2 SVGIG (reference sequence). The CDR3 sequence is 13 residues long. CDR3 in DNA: TGTGCCTGGAGCCTTGGCAGTCCCTCACCCCTCCACTTT. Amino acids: CAWSLGSPSPLHF.

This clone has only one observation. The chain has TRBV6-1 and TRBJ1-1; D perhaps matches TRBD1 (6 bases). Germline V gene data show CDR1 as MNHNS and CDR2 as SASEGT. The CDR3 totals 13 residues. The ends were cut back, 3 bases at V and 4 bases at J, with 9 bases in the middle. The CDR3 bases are TGTGCCAGCAGTGAGGGGGCGGGCACTGAAGCTTTCTTT. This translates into CASSEGAGTEAFF.

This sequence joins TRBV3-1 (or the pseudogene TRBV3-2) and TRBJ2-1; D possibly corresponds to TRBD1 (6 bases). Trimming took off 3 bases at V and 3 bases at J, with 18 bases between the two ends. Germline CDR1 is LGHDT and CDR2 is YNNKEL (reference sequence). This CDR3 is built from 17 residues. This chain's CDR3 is CASSQANRAFSYNEQFF. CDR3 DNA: TGTGCCAGCAGCCAGGCTAACAGGGCGTTCAGCTACAATGAGCAGTTCTTC.

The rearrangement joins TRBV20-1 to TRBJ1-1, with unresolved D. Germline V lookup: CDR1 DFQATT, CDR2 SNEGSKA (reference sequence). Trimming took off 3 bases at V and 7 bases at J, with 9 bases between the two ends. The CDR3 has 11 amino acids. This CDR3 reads CSASPRSEAFF. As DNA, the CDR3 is TGCAGTGCTAGTCCTCGGAGTGAAGCTTTCTTT.

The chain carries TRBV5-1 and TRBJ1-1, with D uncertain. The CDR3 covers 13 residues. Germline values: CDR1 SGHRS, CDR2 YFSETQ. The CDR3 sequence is CAVRRELNTEAFF. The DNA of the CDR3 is TGCGCGGTTCGGCGGGAATTGAACACTGAAGCTTTCTTT.

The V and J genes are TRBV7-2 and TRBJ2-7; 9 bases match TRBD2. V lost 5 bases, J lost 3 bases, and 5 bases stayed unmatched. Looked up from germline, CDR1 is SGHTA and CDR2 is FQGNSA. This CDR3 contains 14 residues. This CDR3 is CASSPSGRIYEQYF. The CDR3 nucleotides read TGTGCCAGCAGCCCCAGCGGGAGGATCTACGAGCAGTACTTC.

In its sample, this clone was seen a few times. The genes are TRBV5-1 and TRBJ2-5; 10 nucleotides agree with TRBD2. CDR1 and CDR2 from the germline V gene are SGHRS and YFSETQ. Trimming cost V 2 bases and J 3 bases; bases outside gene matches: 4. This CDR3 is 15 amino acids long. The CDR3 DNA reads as TGCGCCAGCAGCTTTGGCGGACTAGCGGAAGAGACCCAGTACTTC. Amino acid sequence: CASSFGGLAEETQYF.

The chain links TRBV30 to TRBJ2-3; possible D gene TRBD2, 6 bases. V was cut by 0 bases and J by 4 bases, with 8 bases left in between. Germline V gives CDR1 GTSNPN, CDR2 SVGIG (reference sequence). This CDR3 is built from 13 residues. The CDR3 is CAWSVSGSDTQYF. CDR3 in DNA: TGTGCCTGGAGTGTTAGCGGTTCAGATACGCAGTATTTT.

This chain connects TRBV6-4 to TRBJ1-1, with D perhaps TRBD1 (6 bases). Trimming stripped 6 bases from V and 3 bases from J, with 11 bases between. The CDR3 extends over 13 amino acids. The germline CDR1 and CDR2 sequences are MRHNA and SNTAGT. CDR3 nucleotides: TGTGCCAGCAGACAGGGAAGGGACACTGAAGCTTTCTTT. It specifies CASRQGRDTEAFF.

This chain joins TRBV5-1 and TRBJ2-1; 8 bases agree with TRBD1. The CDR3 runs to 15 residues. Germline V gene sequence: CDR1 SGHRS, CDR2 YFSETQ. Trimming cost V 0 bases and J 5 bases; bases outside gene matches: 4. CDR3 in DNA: TGCGCCAGCAGCTTGGGGGGACAGGTCAACAATGAGCAGTTCTTC. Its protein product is CASSLGGQVNNEQFF.

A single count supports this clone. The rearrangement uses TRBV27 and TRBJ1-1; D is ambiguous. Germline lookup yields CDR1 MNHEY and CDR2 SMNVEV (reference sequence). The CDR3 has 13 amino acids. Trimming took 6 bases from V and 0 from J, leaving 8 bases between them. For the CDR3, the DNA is TGTGCCAGCAGGGCAGTATTGAACACTGAAGCTTTCTTT. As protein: CASRAVLNTEAFF.

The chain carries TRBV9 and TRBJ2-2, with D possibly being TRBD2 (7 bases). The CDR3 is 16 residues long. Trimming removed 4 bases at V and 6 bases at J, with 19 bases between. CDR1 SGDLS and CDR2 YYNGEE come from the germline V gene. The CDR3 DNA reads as TGTGCCAGCAGCCCTCAAAGCGCGGGGGCTTCCGGGGAGCTGTTTTTT. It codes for CASSPQSAGASGELFF.

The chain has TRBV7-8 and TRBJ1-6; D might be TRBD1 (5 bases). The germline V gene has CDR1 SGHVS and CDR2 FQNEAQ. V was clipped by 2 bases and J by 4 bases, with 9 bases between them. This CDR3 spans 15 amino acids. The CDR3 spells CASSLPAGYNSPLHF. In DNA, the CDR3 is TGTGCCAGCAGCTTACCGGCAGGGTATAATTCACCCCTCCACTTT. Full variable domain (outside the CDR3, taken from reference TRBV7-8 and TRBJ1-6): GAGVSQSPRYKVAKRGQDVALRCDPISGHVSLFWYQQALGQGPEFLTYFQNEAQLDKSGLPSDRFFAERPEGSVSTLKIQRTQQEDSAVYLCASSLPAGYNSPLHFGNGTRLTVT.

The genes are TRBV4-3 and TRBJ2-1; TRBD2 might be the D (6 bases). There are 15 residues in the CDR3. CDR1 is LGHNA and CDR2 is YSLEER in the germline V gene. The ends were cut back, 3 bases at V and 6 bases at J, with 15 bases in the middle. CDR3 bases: TGCGCCAGCAGCCAGGAGGGCACTCGGGGCAATGAGCAGTTCTTC. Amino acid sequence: CASSQEGTRGNEQFF.

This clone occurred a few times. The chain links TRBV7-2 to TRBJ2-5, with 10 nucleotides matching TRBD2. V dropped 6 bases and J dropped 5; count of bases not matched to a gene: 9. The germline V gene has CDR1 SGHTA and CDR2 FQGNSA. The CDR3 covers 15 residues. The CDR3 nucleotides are TGTGCCAGCAGACTAGCGGGACCCCGCGGGGAGACCCAGTACTTC. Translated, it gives CASRLAGPRGETQYF.